These 14 T cell receptor beta chains were sequenced from one sample in a study of T cells after yellow fever vaccination. TCRdb reanalysed the 5' RACE reads using MiXCR and keeps one entry per CDR3 protein. The repertoire holds 400,000 to 450,000 distinct CDR3 sequences, around 20% seen once, with over 15% in the top ten. This material consisted of PBMCs, taken before the yellow fever booster vaccination. All receptors derive from a young man who received the YFV17D yellow fever vaccine.

This CDR3 reads CASSPAAGGAGETQYF. The CDR3 coding sequence is TGTGCCAGCAGCCCCGCGGCGGGGGGGGCAGGGGAGACCCAGTACTTC. The chain employs TRBV9 and TRBJ2-5; 9 nucleotides match TRBD2. The length of the CDR3 is 16 residues. CDR1 SGDLS and CDR2 YYNGEE come from the germline V gene. V lost 4 bases, J lost 5 bases, and 12 bases stayed unmatched.

The chain has TRBV9 and TRBJ2-3; TRBD1 is a possible D gene (6 bases). CDR3 length: 15 residues. Germline V CDR1 and CDR2: SGDLS, YYNGEE. The V and J ends lost 2 bases and 6 bases respectively, with 16 bases between them. The DNA for the CDR3 is TGTGCCAGCAGCGTCGGAACGACAGGATCGGATACGCAGTATTTT. Translation: CASSVGTTGSDTQYF.

This clonotype appeared many times. The J gene is TRBJ2-3, the V gene TRBV6-5, with D hard to call. Trimming took off 5 bases at V and 2 bases at J, with 14 bases between the two ends. The CDR3 has 15 amino acids. The V gene's germline CDR1 is MNHEY and CDR2 SVGAGI. CDR3 nucleotides: TGTGCCAGCAGTGAGGAGCCATGGAACACAGATACGCAGTATTTT. It is translated as CASSEEPWNTDTQYF.

This clonotype was seen ten or more times. The V gene is TRBV20-1, the J gene TRBJ2-1; TRBD2 matches at 8 bases. This CDR3 is 14 amino acids long. CDR1 and CDR2 from the germline V gene are DFQATT and SNEGSKA (reference sequence). The V and J ends lost 5 bases and 6 bases, in that order; junction bases with no gene match: 9. CDR3 bases: TGCAGTGCTCCGCGGAGTAGCGGGATCAATGAGCAGTTCTTC. Protein product: CSAPRSSGINEQFF.

This clonotype has a count of ten or more. J is TRBJ2-1 and V is TRBV5-1; 7 bases agree with TRBD2. CDR3 size: 15 residues. Germline values: CDR1 SGHRS, CDR2 YFSETQ. With V trimmed by 0 bases and J by 9 bases, 9 bases remained unmatched. Here the CDR3 reads CASSLEAGNAGEQFF. The CDR3 DNA reads TGCGCCAGCAGCTTGGAAGCGGGGAACGCCGGTGAGCAGTTCTTC.

This chain joins TRBV11-2 and TRBJ2-5, with a possible D match to TRBD1 (6 bases). Germline V gene sequence: CDR1 SGHAT, CDR2 FQNNGV. This CDR3 is 14 amino acids long. Between the trimmed V and J ends, which lost 2 bases and 7 bases, there was a span of 14 bases. The CDR3 DNA reads TGTGCCAGCAGCTTAAGGTCAGGGGCTGGGACCCAGTACTTC. It yields the protein CASSLRSGAGTQYF.

At least ten counts were recorded for this clonotype. The chain joins TRBV18 to TRBJ1-1; no clear D. Germline values: CDR1 KGHSH, CDR2 LQKENI. V was clipped by 2 bases and J by 1 base, with 8 bases between them. CDR3 size: 14 residues. The CDR3 nucleotides read TGTGCCAGCTCACCAACGGCGACGAACACTGAAGCTTTCTTT. Translation gives CASSPTATNTEAFF.

This clonotype was counted at least ten times. The chain recombines TRBV4-3 with TRBJ2-5; 14 positions match TRBD2. This CDR3 has 18 residues. Trimming took 0 bases from V and 6 from J; bases not matched to a gene: 9. The V gene's germline CDR1 is LGHNA and CDR2 YSLEER. CDR3 sequence: CASSQDVGTSGGGKTQYF. In DNA form, the CDR3 reads TGCGCCAGCAGCCAAGATGTGGGGACTAGCGGGGGAGGAAAGACCCAGTACTTC.

This clonotype was detected a few times. The rearrangement joins TRBV5-1 to TRBJ2-3; 12 bases fit TRBD2. CDR1 SGHRS and CDR2 YFSETQ come from the germline V gene. The CDR3 totals 16 residues. Trimming cost V 3 bases and J 2 bases; bases outside gene matches: 4. The CDR3 DNA reads TGCGCCAGCAGCTCCGGACTAGCGGGGATCACAGATACGCAGTATTTT. It encodes CASSSGLAGITDTQYF.

This clonotype was observed a few times. V usage is TRBV12-3 or TRBV12-4 and J usage is TRBJ1-2; D gene unclear. The CDR3 covers 12 residues. Between the trimmed V and J ends, which lost 2 bases and 9 bases, there was a span of 10 bases. This CDR3 reads CASSLRDFRYTF. The CDR3 DNA follows: TGTGCCAGCAGTTTAAGAGACTTCCGCTACACCTTC.

This clonotype was detected a few times. The chain links TRBV5-1 to TRBJ2-1; D perhaps matches TRBD1 (6 bases). The CDR3 spans 15 residues. Germline CDR1 reads SGHRS; CDR2 reads YFSETQ. Trimming took off 4 bases at V and 9 bases at J, with 20 bases between the two ends. DNA of the CDR3: TGCGCCAGCAGCACCGACAGGAGTCCCACTAGTGAGCAGTTCTTC. This gives the protein CASSTDRSPTSEQFF.

This clonotype was seen at least ten times. The V call is TRBV20-1, the J call TRBJ2-1; perhaps TRBD1 as D (6 bases). This CDR3 is built from 15 residues. Trimming left V 0 bases short and J 7 bases short, with 16 bases between. In germline, CDR1 is DFQATT, CDR2 SNEGSKA (reference sequence). The CDR3 sequence: CSARDPSGADNEQFF. CDR3 bases: TGCAGTGCTAGAGATCCTTCAGGGGCGGATAATGAGCAGTTCTTC.

This clonotype turned up a few times. The rearrangement joins TRBV15 to TRBJ2-7, with a tentative D call TRBD1 (5 bases). The CDR3 is 17 residues long. V gave up 0 bases and J gave up 0 bases, with 15 bases separating them. Germline loops: CDR1 LNHNV, CDR2 YYDKDF (reference sequence). CDR3 protein: CATSRDPAGPSSYEQYV. The DNA for the CDR3 is TGTGCCACCAGCAGAGATCCCGCAGGGCCCTCCTCCTACGAGCAGTACGTC.

This chain uses TRBV5-1 with TRBJ2-2; D not resolved. Germline CDR1 and CDR2: SGHRS and YFSETQ. Trimming left V 3 bases short and J 0 bases short, with 9 bases between. The CDR3 totals 15 residues. The CDR3 nucleotides are TGCGCCAGCAGCTCCGTGGCCGCGAACACCGGGGAGCTGTTTTTT. It yields the protein CASSSVAANTGELFF.